These 28 T cell receptor beta chains were all obtained from the same sample, sequenced in a study of T-cell memory formation after mild COVID-19. Using its own MiXCR run on the 5' RACE reads, TCRdb lists one record per CDR3 protein. The repertoire includes about 30,000 distinct CDR3 sequences, more than 10% of them detected once, and around 15% sits in the top ten. The specimen sequenced was PBMCs or a T cell subset sorted from them (not recorded which). Receptors were obtained from an adult woman who had mild COVID-19 (a few samples of this study predate the infection). Cell type and time point are not known.

This clonotype appeared many times. The gene calls are TRBV5-6 and TRBJ2-7; D perhaps matches TRBD1 (6 bases). The germline V and J ends were trimmed by 5 bases and 6 bases, with 18 bases remaining between them. This CDR3 comprises 14 residues. Germline V gene sequence: CDR1 SGHDT, CDR2 YYEEEE. The CDR3 here is CASSGLTGSVEQYF. The CDR3 DNA is TGTGCCAGCAGTGGGTTAACAGGGTCGGTCGAGCAGTACTTC.

This clonotype has a count of ten or more. CDR3 region: CATSWGVNTEAFF. As DNA, the CDR3 is TGTGCCACCAGCTGGGGGGTGAACACTGAAGCTTTCTTT. J is TRBJ1-1 and V is TRBV15, with a weak D call TRBD1 (5 bases). Germline V gives CDR1 LNHNV, CDR2 YYDKDF (reference sequence). The CDR3 is 13 amino acids. Trimming removed 5 bases from V and 0 bases from J, with 7 bases in between.

The chain joins TRBV5-1 to TRBJ2-1, with 10 positions matching TRBD2. In germline, CDR1 is SGHRS, CDR2 YFSETQ. The CDR3 totals 15 residues. With 6 bases clipped from V and 0 bases from J, the junction kept 3 bases outside the gene matches. This chain's CDR3 is CASTSSGGSYNEQFF. CDR3 in DNA: TGCGCCAGCACGTCTAGCGGGGGCTCCTACAATGAGCAGTTCTTC.

The rearrangement links TRBV28 to TRBJ1-5; D remains unclear. The ends were cut back, 3 bases at V and 0 bases at J, with 18 bases in the middle. The CDR3 has 18 residues. CDR1 MDHEN and CDR2 SYDVKM come from the germline V gene. In DNA form, the CDR3 reads TGTGCCAGCAGTTTGATAGCCCACGATCTTTATAGCAATCAGCCCCAGCATTTT. Amino acids: CASSLIAHDLYSNQPQHF.

The table lists this clonotype with many counts. In DNA form, the CDR3 reads TGCAGTGCTAGAGATATGGATTCGAACACTGAAGCTTTCTTT. This gives the protein CSARDMDSNTEAFF. The chain is built from TRBV20-1 and TRBJ1-1; D is uncertain. This CDR3 comprises 14 residues. Trimming removed 0 bases at V and 1 base at J, with 9 bases between. Germline CDR1 DFQATT, CDR2 SNEGSKA (reference sequence).

In this sample, this clonotype turned up many times. V is TRBV4-3 and J is TRBJ2-1; D perhaps matches TRBD2 (6 bases). This CDR3 is 15 amino acids long. V was pared by 0 bases and J by 9 bases, with 15 bases between. Germline V gene lookup returns CDR1 LGHNA and CDR2 YSLEER. The CDR3 loop is CASSQDLRVGGEQFF. CDR3 DNA: TGCGCCAGCAGCCAAGATCTGCGGGTCGGGGGTGAGCAGTTCTTC.

This clonotype has at least ten counts. The V and J genes are TRBV6-1 and TRBJ1-1; 8 bases align to TRBD1. V gave up 1 base and J gave up 6 bases; unmatched junction bases: 7. The CDR3 sequence is 15 residues long. Per the germline V gene, CDR1 is MNHNS and CDR2 is SASEGT. The CDR3 DNA is TGTGCCAGCAGTGAAGATTCAGGGGGCGTAGCTGAAGCTTTCTTT. It specifies CASSEDSGGVAEAFF.

This clonotype was seen ten or more times. The V and J genes are TRBV15 and TRBJ1-1; 7 bases fit TRBD1. This CDR3 has 14 residues. Trimming took 8 bases from V and 11 from J; bases not matched to a gene: 17. Germline CDR1 reads LNHNV; CDR2 reads YYDKDF (reference sequence). CDR3 amino acids: CATRQGTATVVAFF. DNA of the CDR3: TGTGCCACCCGACAAGGGACAGCAACGGTTGTTGCTTTCTTT.

The rearrangement joins TRBV5-1 to TRBJ2-2; D remains ambiguous. CDR3 size: 13 residues. Germline V gene sequence: CDR1 SGHRS, CDR2 YFSETQ. V shed 7 bases and J shed 1 base, with 8 bases lying between them. The CDR3 protein is CASGPRNTGELFF. As DNA, the CDR3 is TGCGCCAGCGGGCCAAGGAACACCGGGGAGCTGTTTTTT.

This clonotype came up many times. The chain has TRBV12-3 or TRBV12-4 and TRBJ2-1; 12 nucleotides line up with TRBD2. J gave up 9 bases and V 9 bases, and 6 bases lay outside the gene matches. The CDR3 is 13 residues long. CDR3 loop: CASGPSGGGEQFF. The CDR3 DNA is TGTGCCAGTGGTCCTAGCGGGGGGGGTGAGCAGTTCTTC.

This clonotype was counted at least ten times. The V gene is TRBV5-1, the J gene TRBJ1-2, with unresolved D. This CDR3 is built from 14 residues. V was clipped by 0 bases and J by 6 bases, with 12 bases between them. CDR1 and CDR2 from the germline V gene are SGHRS and YFSETQ. CDR3 DNA: TGCGCCAGCAGCTTGGGGTCAGGCCCCAATGGCTACACCTTC. Translating gives CASSLGSGPNGYTF.

Many counts were recorded for this clonotype. The V and J genes are TRBV29-1 and TRBJ1-2; 10 nucleotides align to TRBD1. The CDR3 is 13 residues long. The germline V gene has CDR1 SQVTM and CDR2 ANQGSEA. V lost 6 bases and J lost 6; bases outside the gene matches: 7. The CDR3 DNA reads TGCAGCGTATCAGGACAGGGGGTGGATGGCTACACCTTC. Translation gives CSVSGQGVDGYTF.

Notes on this clonotype: Possible read error: a much larger clone is one base away. The CDR3, as DNA: TGCAGCGTTGCGGGCAGGGGGCGGTCAGATACGAAGTATTTT. Protein product: CSVAGRGRSDTKYF. The rearrangement uses TRBV29-1 and TRBJ2-3; 8 bases agree with TRBD1. The germline V gene has CDR1 SQVTM and CDR2 ANQGSEA. The CDR3 spans 14 residues.

This clonotype was observed a few times. This chain connects TRBV29-1 to TRBJ2-3; 14 nucleotides align to TRBD2. Germline CDR1 SQVTM, CDR2 ANQGSEA. J was trimmed by 5 bases and V by 3 bases; bases with no gene match: 7. The length of the CDR3 is 16 residues. DNA for the CDR3: TGCAGCGTTGAGAGACTAGCGGGAGGGATTGGAGATACGCAGTATTTT. It codes for CSVERLAGGIGDTQYF.

This clonotype has ten or more counts. This chain links TRBV7-9 with TRBJ1-6; D remains ambiguous. Germline V lookup: CDR1 SEHNR, CDR2 FQNEAQ (reference sequence). The V and J ends lost 1 base and 8 bases respectively, with 6 bases between them. The CDR3 has 13 amino acids. The CDR3 nucleotides read TGTGCCAGCAGCTTAGACAACTATTCACCCCTCCACTTT. This translates into CASSLDNYSPLHF.

This clonotype came up many times. The CDR3 protein is CASSEGASLGRSAFF. The DNA of the CDR3 is TGTGCCAGCAGTGAAGGGGCTTCGTTGGGTCGGTCGGCTTTCTTT. The V and J genes are TRBV25-1 and TRBJ1-1; possible D gene TRBD1, 5 bases. The ends were cut back, 2 bases at V and 11 bases at J, with 21 bases in the middle. This CDR3 has 15 amino acids. CDR1 is MGHDK, CDR2 SYGVNS, per germline.

This clonotype was picked up many times. This chain connects TRBV19 to TRBJ2-7, with D maybe TRBD1 (5 bases). Germline V lookup: CDR1 LNHDA, CDR2 SQIVND (reference sequence). V shed 1 base and J shed 8 bases, with 15 bases lying between them. The CDR3 consists of 14 residues. CDR3 protein: CASSIGGTIQQQYF. The CDR3 DNA reads TGTGCCAGTAGTATAGGGGGCACCATTCAACAGCAGTACTTC.

This clonotype was counted at least ten times. The chain joins TRBV4-1 to TRBJ2-1; no firm D call. The CDR3 is 16 amino acids. V lost 1 base, J lost 0 bases, and 10 bases lay in between. The germline V gene encodes CDR1 MGHRA and CDR2 YSYEKL. CDR3 bases: TGCGCCAGCAGCCAAGTAGACATCATCTCCTACAATGAGCAGTTCTTC. Amino acids: CASSQVDIISYNEQFF.

This clonotype was detected ten times or more. V is TRBV12-3 or TRBV12-4 and J is TRBJ2-7; possible D gene TRBD2, 6 bases. Trimming shortened V by 5 bases and J by 2 bases, and 13 bases separated the two germline ends. This CDR3 is 14 amino acids long. Here the CDR3 reads CASSARDSTYEQYF. CDR3 coding DNA: TGTGCCAGCAGTGCACGGGACTCAACCTACGAGCAGTACTTC.

This clonotype was seen repeatedly, ten times or more. CDR3: CASSLGRADEQYF. The CDR3 DNA is TGTGCCAGCAGCTTAGGCAGGGCGGACGAGCAGTACTTC. The chain has TRBV7-6 and TRBJ2-7; D possibly corresponds to TRBD1 (5 bases). V was clipped by 1 base and J by 5 bases, with 9 bases between them. The CDR3 runs 13 residues. From germline, CDR1 is SGHVS and CDR2 FNYEAQ.

This clonotype ranks as medium-sized. The gene calls are TRBV7-8 and TRBJ1-2; no firm D call. V lost 1 base to trimming and J lost 0 bases, with 18 bases between them. CDR1 and CDR2 from the germline V gene are SGHVS and FQNEAQ. This CDR3 contains 18 residues. The CDR3 bases are TGTGCCAGCAGCTTAGATCTTTTGCGGGCCCACTCTAACTATGGCTACACCTTC. Amino acid sequence: CASSLDLLRAHSNYGYTF. The entire variable domain, with the rest obtained from reference TRBV7-8 and TRBJ1-2, is as follows: GAGVSQSPRYKVAKRGQDVALRCDPISGHVSLFWYQQALGQGPEFLTYFQNEAQLDKSGLPSDRFFAERPEGSVSTLKIQRTQQEDSAVYLCASSLDLLRAHSNYGYTFGSGTRLTVV.

There are many counts of this clonotype. The chain couples TRBV20-1 to TRBJ2-7, with 7 bases identical to TRBD1. V shed 1 base, J shed 3 bases, and the junction held 6 bases outside the gene matches. The CDR3 covers 14 residues. Germline CDR1 reads DFQATT; CDR2 reads SNEGSKA (reference sequence). DNA for the CDR3: TGCAGTGCTAGAGGGACAGGATCTGACTACGAGCAGTACTTC. It is translated as CSARGTGSDYEQYF.

There are many counts of this clonotype. J is TRBJ2-1 and V is TRBV6-2 or TRBV6-3; 11 bases match TRBD2. Germline lookup yields CDR1 MNHEY and CDR2 SVGEGT. The CDR3 is 14 amino acids. Trimming took 7 bases from V and 8 from J; bases not matched to a gene: 7. The CDR3 DNA reads TGTGCCAGCACCCTTAGCGGGAGGGGCGATGAGCAGTTCTTC. Translating gives CASTLSGRGDEQFF.

Ten or more counts support this clonotype. The V and J genes are TRBV4-2 and TRBJ2-7; 9 bases are a match to TRBD2. The ends lost 4 bases at V and 2 bases at J; junction bases unmatched: 6. Germline CDR1 and CDR2: LGHNA and YNFKEQ. The CDR3 runs to 15 residues. The CDR3 coding sequence is TGTGCCAGCAGCCCCTCACTAGCGGGCACCTACGAGCAGTACTTC. This sequence encodes CASSPSLAGTYEQYF.

The sample holds many counts of this clonotype. The V call is TRBV7-2, the J call TRBJ1-1, with D unclear. Germline loops: CDR1 SGHTA, CDR2 FQGNSA. The CDR3 runs to 14 residues. V lost 0 bases, J lost 1 base, and 6 bases lay in between. The CDR3 sequence is CASSLAFRNTEAFF. The CDR3 nucleotides read TGTGCCAGCAGCTTAGCGTTCCGGAACACTGAAGCTTTCTTT.

The sample holds many counts of this clonotype. The rearrangement links TRBV19 to TRBJ1-1; D may be TRBD1 (6 bases). The germline V and J ends were trimmed by 2 bases and 2 bases, with 9 bases remaining between them. The CDR3 has 14 residues. Germline V gives CDR1 LNHDA, CDR2 SQIVND (reference sequence). Here the CDR3 reads CASSIQGSNTEAFF. CDR3 in DNA: TGTGCCAGTAGTATACAGGGGAGCAACACTGAAGCTTTCTTT.

This clonotype came up many times. The genes are TRBV7-8 and TRBJ2-3; 7 bases map to TRBD2. CDR1 is SGHVS and CDR2 is FQNEAQ in the germline V gene. The CDR3 length is 14 residues. V dropped 1 base and J dropped 5; count of bases not matched to a gene: 3. In DNA, the CDR3 is TGTGCCAGCAGCTTAGGCGGGGGTGGAGATACGCAGTATTTT. Its protein product is CASSLGGGGDTQYF.

Ten or more counts support this clonotype. The chain recombines TRBV7-2 with TRBJ2-3; no definite D call. CDR1 is SGHTA and CDR2 is FQGNSA in the germline V gene. The CDR3 extends over 15 amino acids. V dropped 1 base and J dropped 6 bases, with 14 bases sitting between them. The CDR3 DNA reads as TGTGCCAGCAGCTTAGTATGGCTGCCAGCCGATACGCAGTATTTT. Protein product: CASSLVWLPADTQYF.